The clone carrying this T cell receptor (beta chain) occurred many times. Its target is unknown. Given a much more abundant clone one base away, this may be a read error. Breast cancer patients provided tissue from their axillary draining lymph nodes. The data are from a study of breast tumors, draining lymph nodes, adjacent tissues. Per the germline V gene, CDR1 is MNHNS and CDR2 is SASEGT. V shed 6 bases and J shed 0 bases, with 6 bases lying between them. This CDR3 contains 13 residues. MiXCR, applied by TCRdb to the multiplex PCR reads, yields one record per CDR3 protein. The sample lists over 200,000 distinct CDR3 sequences, approximately 29% seen once, with 1.2% to 1.5% in the top ten. Study-wide results and limits: Tumors had less TCR diversity than lymph nodes, more than nontumor tissue. Compared with basal-like, luminal-like tumors shared significantly more repertoire with nontumor tissue. Tumor T cell lymph node origin was a supported hypothesis, not proven.

Sequenced: axillary lymph node tissue. The source of this sequence is a female donor with breast cancer. Some clones in this sample may be carry-over from other donors' samples. The gene calls are TRBV6-1 and TRBJ1-5; no definite D call. The CDR3 loop reads CASRHGSNQPQHF. CDR3 bases: TGTGCCAGCAGGCACGGTAGCAATCAGCCCCAGCATTTT.